This T cell receptor beta chain appears in the sequencing data of a study of shared clonotypes between healthy human individuals. The assay was immunoSEQ multiplex PCR, and TCRdb's table has in-frame clones only and misses some. In the table there are 550,000 to 700,000 clones, around 78% of which are singletons. The CDR3 extends over 14 amino acids. The germline V gene has CDR1 SNHLY and CDR2 FYNNEI. V was pared by 4 bases and J by 8 bases, with 7 bases of the junction left unmatched. The source is a woman in her twenties or thirties in good health. V usage is TRBV2 and J usage is TRBJ2-1; 8 bases are a match to TRBD1. The sequenced material came from memory CD4+ T cells sorted from blood. Subset defined: CD45RA-negative fraction. The CDR3 sequence: CASSVDRAVDEQFF. The CDR3 DNA reads as TGTGCCAGCAGTGTGGACAGGGCCGTAGATGAGCAGTTCTTC.